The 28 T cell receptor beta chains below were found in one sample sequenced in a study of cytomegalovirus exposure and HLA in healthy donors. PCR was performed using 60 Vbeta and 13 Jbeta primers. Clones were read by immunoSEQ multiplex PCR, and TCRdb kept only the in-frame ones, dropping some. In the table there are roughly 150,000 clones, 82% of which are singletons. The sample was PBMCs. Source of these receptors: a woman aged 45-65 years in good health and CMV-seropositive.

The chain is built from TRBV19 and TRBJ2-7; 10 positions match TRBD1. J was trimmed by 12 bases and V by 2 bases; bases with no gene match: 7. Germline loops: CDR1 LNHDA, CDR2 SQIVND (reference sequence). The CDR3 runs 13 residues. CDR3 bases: TGTGCCAGTAGTATACCCGGGACAGGGGCCTCGTACTTC. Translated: CASSIPGTGASYF. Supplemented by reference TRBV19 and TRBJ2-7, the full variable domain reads DGGITQSPKYLFRKEGQNVTLSCEQNLNHDAMYWYRQDPGQGLRLIYYSQIVNDFQKGDIAEGYSVSREKKESFPLTVTSAQKNPTAFYLCASSIPGTGASYFGPGTRLTVT.

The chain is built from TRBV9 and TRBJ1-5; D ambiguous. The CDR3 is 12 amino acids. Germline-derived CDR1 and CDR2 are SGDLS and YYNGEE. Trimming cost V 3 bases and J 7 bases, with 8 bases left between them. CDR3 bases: TGTGCCAGCAGCGCTCCCAGGCAGCCCCAGCATTTT. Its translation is CASSAPRQPQHF.

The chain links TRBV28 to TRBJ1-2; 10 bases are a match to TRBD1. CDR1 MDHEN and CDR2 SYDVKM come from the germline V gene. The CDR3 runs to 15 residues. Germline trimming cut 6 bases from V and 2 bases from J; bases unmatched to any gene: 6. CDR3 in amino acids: CASSVMDRGNYGYTF. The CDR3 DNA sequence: TGTGCCAGCAGCGTTATGGACAGGGGGAACTATGGCTACACCTTC.

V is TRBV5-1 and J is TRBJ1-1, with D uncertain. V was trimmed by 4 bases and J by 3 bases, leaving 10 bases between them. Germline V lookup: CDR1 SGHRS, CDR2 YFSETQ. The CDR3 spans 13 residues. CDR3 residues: CASSRLEDTEAFF. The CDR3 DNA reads TGCGCCAGCAGCCGACTAGAGGACACTGAAGCTTTCTTT.

DNA for the CDR3: TGTGCCAGCAGCCCCGGGACAGGGGGCAACGAGCAGTACTTC. Translated, it gives CASSPGTGGNEQYF. J is TRBJ2-5 and V is TRBV7-6; 12 bases line up with TRBD1. The J call may be faulty, since TRBJ2-7 better matches the DNA end. Looked up from germline, CDR1 is SGHVS and CDR2 is FNYEAQ. This CDR3 is 14 amino acids long.

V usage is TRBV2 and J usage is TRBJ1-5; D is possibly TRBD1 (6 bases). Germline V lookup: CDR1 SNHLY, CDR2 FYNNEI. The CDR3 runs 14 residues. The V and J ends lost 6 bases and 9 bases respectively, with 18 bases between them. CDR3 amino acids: CASREGDTFAPQHF. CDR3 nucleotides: TGTGCCAGCAGAGAGGGGGACACCTTCGCGCCCCAGCATTTT.

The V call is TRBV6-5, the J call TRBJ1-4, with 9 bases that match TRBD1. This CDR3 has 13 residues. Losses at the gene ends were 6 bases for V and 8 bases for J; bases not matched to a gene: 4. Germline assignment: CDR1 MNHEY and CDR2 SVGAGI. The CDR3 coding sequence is TGTGCCAGCAGGGGACAGGGTTACGAAAAACTGTTTTTT. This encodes CASRGQGYEKLFF.

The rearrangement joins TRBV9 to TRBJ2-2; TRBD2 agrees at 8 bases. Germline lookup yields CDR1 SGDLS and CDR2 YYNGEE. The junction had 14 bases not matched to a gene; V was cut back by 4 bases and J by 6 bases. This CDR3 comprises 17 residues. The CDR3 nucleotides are TGTGCCAGCAGCCCCTCCCCCGGGTTAGCGGGGTCCGGGGAGCTGTTTTTT. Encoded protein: CASSPSPGLAGSGELFF.

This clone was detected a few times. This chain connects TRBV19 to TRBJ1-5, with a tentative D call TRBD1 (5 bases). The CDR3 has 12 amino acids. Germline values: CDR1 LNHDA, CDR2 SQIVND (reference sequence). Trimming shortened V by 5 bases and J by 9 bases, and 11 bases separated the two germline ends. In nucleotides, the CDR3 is TGTGCCAGTAGTGCAGGGTTCCCGCCCCAGCATTTT. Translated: CASSAGFPPQHF.

The CDR3 DNA reads as TGTGCCAGCAGTGTAAGTCAGGGAGGGGAGCAGTACTTC. It encodes CASSVSQGGEQYF. The chain recombines TRBV6-1 with TRBJ2-7, with TRBD2 identical over 7 bases. Looked up from germline, CDR1 is MNHNS and CDR2 is SASEGT. The junction had 7 bases not matched to a gene; V was cut back by 4 bases and J by 7 bases. The CDR3 runs to 13 residues.

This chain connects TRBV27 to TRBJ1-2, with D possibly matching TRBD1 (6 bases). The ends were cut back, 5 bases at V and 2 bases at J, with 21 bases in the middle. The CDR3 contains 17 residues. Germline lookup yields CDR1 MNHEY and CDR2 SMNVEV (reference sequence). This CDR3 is CASSKTGRKTGNYGYTF. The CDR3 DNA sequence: TGTGCCAGCAGTAAAACAGGGAGAAAAACAGGAAACTATGGCTACACCTTC.

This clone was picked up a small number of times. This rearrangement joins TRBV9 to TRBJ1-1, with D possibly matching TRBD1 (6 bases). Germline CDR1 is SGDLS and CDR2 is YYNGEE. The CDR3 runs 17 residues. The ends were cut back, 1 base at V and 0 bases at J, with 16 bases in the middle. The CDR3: CASSVYRVGILNTEAFF. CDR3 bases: TGTGCCAGCAGCGTATACAGGGTGGGCATTTTGAACACTGAAGCTTTCTTT.

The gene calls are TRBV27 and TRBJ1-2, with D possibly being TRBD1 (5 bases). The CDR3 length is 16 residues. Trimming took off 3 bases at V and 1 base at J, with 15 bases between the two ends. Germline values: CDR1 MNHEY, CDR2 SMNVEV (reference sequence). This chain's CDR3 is CASSFSWGDLNYGYTF. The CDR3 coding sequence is TGTGCCAGCAGTTTTTCTTGGGGGGACCTTAACTATGGCTACACCTTC.

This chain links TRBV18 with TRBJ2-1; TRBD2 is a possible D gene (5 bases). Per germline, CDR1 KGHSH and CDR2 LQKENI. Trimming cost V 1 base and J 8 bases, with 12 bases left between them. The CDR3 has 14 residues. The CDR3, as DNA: TGTGCCAGCTCACCACTGGTAGCGTCCCATGAGCAGTTCTTC. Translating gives CASSPLVASHEQFF.

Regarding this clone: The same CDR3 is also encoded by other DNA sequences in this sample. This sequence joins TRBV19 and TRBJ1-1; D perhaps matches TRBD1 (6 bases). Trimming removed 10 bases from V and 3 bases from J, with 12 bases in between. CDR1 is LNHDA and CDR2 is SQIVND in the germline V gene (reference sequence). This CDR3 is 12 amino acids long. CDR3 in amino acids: CATGDTDTEAFF. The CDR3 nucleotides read TGTGCCACCGGGGACACCGACACTGAAGCTTTCTTT.

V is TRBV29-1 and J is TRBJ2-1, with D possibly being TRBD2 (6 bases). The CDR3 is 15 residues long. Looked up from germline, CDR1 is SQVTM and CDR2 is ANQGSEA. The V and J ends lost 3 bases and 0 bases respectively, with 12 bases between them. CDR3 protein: CSVEGGLNSYNEQFF. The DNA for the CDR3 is TGCAGCGTTGAGGGGGGACTCAACTCCTACAATGAGCAGTTCTTC.

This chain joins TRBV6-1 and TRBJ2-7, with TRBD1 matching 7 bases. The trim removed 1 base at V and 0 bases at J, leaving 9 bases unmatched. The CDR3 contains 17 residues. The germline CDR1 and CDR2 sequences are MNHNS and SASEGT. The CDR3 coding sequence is TGTGCCAGCAGTGAAGGGTGGGACAGATCCAGCTCCTACGAGCAGTACTTC. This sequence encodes CASSEGWDRSSSYEQYF.

CDR3 DNA sequence: TGTGCCAGCAGCCTCGGACAGGGGGGCAATCAGCCCCAGCATTTT. Residues: CASSLGQGGNQPQHF. V is TRBV5-6 and J is TRBJ1-5; 10 bases fit TRBD1. The CDR3 covers 15 residues. Germline V gene sequence: CDR1 SGHDT, CDR2 YYEEEE. V gave up 4 bases and J gave up 2 bases; unmatched junction bases: 3.

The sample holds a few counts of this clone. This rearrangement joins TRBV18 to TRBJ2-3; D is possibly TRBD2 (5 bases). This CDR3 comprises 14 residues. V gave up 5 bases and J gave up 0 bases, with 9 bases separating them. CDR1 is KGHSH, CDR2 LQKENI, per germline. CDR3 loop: CASSALASTDTQYF. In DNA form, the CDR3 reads TGTGCCAGCTCAGCTCTAGCCAGCACAGATACGCAGTATTTT. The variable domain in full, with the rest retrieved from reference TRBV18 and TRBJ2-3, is NAGVMQNPRHLVRRRGQEARLRCSPMKGHSHVYWYRQLPEEGLKFMVYLQKENIIDESGMPKERFSAEFPKEGPSILRIQQVVRGDSAAYFCASSALASTDTQYFGPGTRLTVL.

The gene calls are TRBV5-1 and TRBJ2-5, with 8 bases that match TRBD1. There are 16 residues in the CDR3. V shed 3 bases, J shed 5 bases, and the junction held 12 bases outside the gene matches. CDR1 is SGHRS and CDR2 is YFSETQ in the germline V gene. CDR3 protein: CASSSGYKQGVETQYF. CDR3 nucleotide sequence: TGCGCCAGCAGCTCCGGATATAAACAGGGGGTTGAGACCCAGTACTTC.

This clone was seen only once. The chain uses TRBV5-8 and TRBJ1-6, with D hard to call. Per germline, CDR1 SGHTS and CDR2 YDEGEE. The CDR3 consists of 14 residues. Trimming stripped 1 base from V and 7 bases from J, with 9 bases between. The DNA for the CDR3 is TGTGCCAGCAGCTTGTCCCGTACAAATTCACCCCTCCACTTT. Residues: CASSLSRTNSPLHF.

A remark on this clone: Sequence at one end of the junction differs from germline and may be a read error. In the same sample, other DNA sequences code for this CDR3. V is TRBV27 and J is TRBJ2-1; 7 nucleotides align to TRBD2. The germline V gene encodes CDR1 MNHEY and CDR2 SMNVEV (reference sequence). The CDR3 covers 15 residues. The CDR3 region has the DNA TGTGCCAGCAGTCTATCGGGGGGTGGGGACAATGAGCAGTTCTTC. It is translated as CASSLSGGGDNEQFF.

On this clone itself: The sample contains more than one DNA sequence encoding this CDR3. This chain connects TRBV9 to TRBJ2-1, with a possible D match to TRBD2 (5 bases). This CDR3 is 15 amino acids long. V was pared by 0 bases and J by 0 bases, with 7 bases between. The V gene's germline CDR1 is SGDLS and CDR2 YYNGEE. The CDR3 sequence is CASSVVGSSYNEQFF. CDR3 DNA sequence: TGTGCCAGCAGCGTAGTGGGGAGCTCCTACAATGAGCAGTTCTTC.

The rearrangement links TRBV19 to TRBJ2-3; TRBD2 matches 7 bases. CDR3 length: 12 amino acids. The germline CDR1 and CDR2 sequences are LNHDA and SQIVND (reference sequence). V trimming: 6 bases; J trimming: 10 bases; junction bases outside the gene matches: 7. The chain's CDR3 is CASRIGAGAQYF. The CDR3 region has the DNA TGTGCCAGTAGAATCGGGGCGGGGGCGCAGTATTTT.

CDR3 protein: CASSPGMTSWHGELFF. The CDR3 bases are TGCGCCAGCAGCCCTGGAATGACTAGTTGGCACGGGGAGCTGTTTTTT. The chain carries TRBV5-1 and TRBJ2-2, with D perhaps TRBD2 (6 bases). CDR3 length: 16 amino acids. V lost 4 bases and J lost 7, with 20 bases in between. Germline V gene lookup returns CDR1 SGHRS and CDR2 YFSETQ.

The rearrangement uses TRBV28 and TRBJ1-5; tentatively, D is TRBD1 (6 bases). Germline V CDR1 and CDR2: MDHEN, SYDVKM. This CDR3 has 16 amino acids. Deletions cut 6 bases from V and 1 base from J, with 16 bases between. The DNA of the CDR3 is TGTGCCAGCAGCTTACCGGGACACAGAAGCAATCAGCCCCAGCATTTT. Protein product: CASSLPGHRSNQPQHF.

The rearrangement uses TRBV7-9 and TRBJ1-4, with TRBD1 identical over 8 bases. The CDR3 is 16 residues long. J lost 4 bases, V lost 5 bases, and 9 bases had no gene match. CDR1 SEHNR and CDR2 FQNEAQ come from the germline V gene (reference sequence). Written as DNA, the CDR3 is TGTGCCAGCAGCCCCCCGACAGGGGTTCTTAATGAAAAACTGTTTTTT. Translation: CASSPPTGVLNEKLFF.

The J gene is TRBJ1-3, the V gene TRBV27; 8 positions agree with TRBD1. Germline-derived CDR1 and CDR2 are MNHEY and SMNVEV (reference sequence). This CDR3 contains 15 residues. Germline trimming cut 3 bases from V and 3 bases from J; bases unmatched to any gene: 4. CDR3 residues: CASSFQGAYGNTIYF. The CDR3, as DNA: TGTGCCAGCAGTTTCCAGGGGGCGTATGGAAACACCATATATTTT.